A selection of T cell receptor beta chains follows, all from one sample in a study of early stage breast cancer tumors. The table came from immunoSEQ multiplex PCR; TCRdb's copy has only in-frame clones and leaves some out. Seen here are approximately 7,400 clones, approximately 60% observed once, and the top ten hold roughly 7%. What was sequenced was breast tumor tissue. The receptors here all came from a person aged 70 to 85 with breast cancer. Each CDR3 is given with its conserved first and last residue. Fields, in order: V gene, CDR3 protein.

TRBV12-5	CASGQNYEQYF
TRBV19	CASRRRQGRNYGYTF
TRBV28	CASSFMTGTPQETQYF
TRBV27	CASSLKGAVNQPQHF
TRBV5-8	CASSIQGAIEQFF
TRBV9	CASSPRGINEKLFF
TRBV5-1	CASSFLGRNTEAFF
TRBV30	CAWSVRDRVPNSPLHF
TRBV12-2	CASRCRVQLFF
TRBV2	CASSETLAGGYKNIQYF
TRBV30	CAWRAVGGAEAFF
TRBV7-3	CASSLGGAEAFF
TRBV2	CASSGETNYGYTF
TRBV28	CASQSPGTGDGTEAFF
TRBV30	CAWSVAAPRYF
TRBV7-2	CASQRQGGAGYEQYF
TRBV11-2	CASSLAGNTEAFF
TRBV7-9	CASSLPLGGYTF
TRBV19	CASTPDRGWSGYTF
TRBV7-3	CASSKQGNTEAFF
TRBV2	CASTQAYEQYF
TRBV18	CASSPPTSRDTQYF
TRBV5-6	CASSPQGAGNQPQHF
TRBV5-1	CASSWGLAGRSGETQYF
TRBV15	CATSRDPGGATDTQYF
TRBV7-6	CASSLAPGGSSYNEQFF
TRBV5-1	CASSTEQGAGELFF
TRBV2	CASLRGTGSYEQYF
TRBV28	CASSFSASGYGYTF
TRBV15	CATTPEASGDRQFF
TRBV4-1	CASSQDPGQGGTDTQYF
TRBV6-1	CASSERFRGAYNSPLHF
TRBV7-2	CASSPRGGSSNYGYTF
TRBV10-3	CAISEQAGLNTGELFF